These 18 T cell receptor beta chains were sequenced from one sample in a study of shared clonotypes between healthy human individuals. Generated by immunoSEQ multiplex PCR, the TCRdb table keeps only in-frame clones and is missing some. The table includes 640,000 or so clones, about three quarters detected once. Sample: memory CD4+ T cells sorted from blood. Noted subset: CD45RA-negative fraction. These TCRs come from a woman in her thirties in good health.

With regard to this clone: This CDR3 is also generated by other DNA sequences in the sample. The chain links TRBV5-4 to TRBJ2-7; D remains ambiguous. CDR1 and CDR2 (germline): SGHNT, YYREEE (reference sequence). The V end was cut by 5 bases, the J end by 0 bases, with 9 bases between. CDR3 length equals 13 residues. CDR3 in amino acids: CASRPDSSYEQYF. The CDR3 coding sequence is TGTGCCAGCAGACCAGATTCCTCCTACGAGCAGTACTTC.

The chain combines TRBV10-3 with TRBJ2-3, with D uncertain. The germline CDR1 and CDR2 sequences are ENHRY and SYGVKD. CDR3 length: 14 residues. V dropped 6 bases and J dropped 0 bases, with 10 bases sitting between them. The CDR3 DNA sequence: TGTGCCATCAGAGGTGCCTTTAGCACAGATACGCAGTATTTT. This sequence encodes CAIRGAFSTDTQYF.

The chain couples TRBV19 to TRBJ2-5; tentatively, D is TRBD2 (6 bases). There are 13 residues in the CDR3. From germline, CDR1 is LNHDA and CDR2 SQIVND (reference sequence). Trimming left V 4 bases short and J 9 bases short, with 15 bases between. Here the CDR3 DNA reads TGTGCCAGTAGTAGCGCTTTGGGGGAGGCCCAGTACTTC. It translates to CASSSALGEAQYF.

V and J are TRBV28 and TRBJ1-1, with unresolved D. V shed 7 bases and J shed 4 bases, with 19 bases lying between them. This CDR3 is 15 amino acids long. Looked up from germline, CDR1 is MDHEN and CDR2 is SYDVKM. CDR3 protein: CASIRLSLPITEAFF. The CDR3 nucleotides read TGTGCCAGCATCCGACTTAGCCTACCAATCACTGAAGCTTTCTTT.

V is TRBV2 and J is TRBJ1-4; D gene ambiguous. In germline, CDR1 is SNHLY, CDR2 FYNNEI. This CDR3 has 13 residues. V was pared by 3 bases and J by 11 bases, with 13 bases between. CDR3: CASSEVHRGKLFF. DNA for the CDR3: TGTGCCAGCAGTGAGGTCCACCGAGGGAAACTGTTTTTT.

The V gene is TRBV5-1, the J gene TRBJ2-3, with unresolved D. Germline V gives CDR1 SGHRS, CDR2 YFSETQ. This CDR3 has 15 amino acids. Trimming left V 0 bases short and J 0 bases short, with 8 bases between. Written as DNA, the CDR3 is TGCGCCAGCAGCTTGGGAAGCTTAAGCACAGATACGCAGTATTTT. Its protein product is CASSLGSLSTDTQYF.

The V call is TRBV11-2, the J call TRBJ2-6; D gene unclear. The CDR3 loop spans 16 amino acids. In germline, CDR1 is SGHAT, CDR2 FQNNGV. The germline V and J ends were trimmed by 2 bases and 2 bases, with 10 bases remaining between them. CDR3 in amino acids: CASSLRRKAGANVLTF. The CDR3 nucleotides read TGTGCCAGCAGCTTAAGGAGAAAGGCTGGGGCCAACGTCCTGACTTTC.

This clone was observed once. The V gene is TRBV5-4, the J gene TRBJ2-5, with TRBD2 matching 10 bases. The ends lost 8 bases at V and 0 bases at J; junction bases unmatched: 7. The CDR3 length is 15 residues. Germline CDR1 is SGHNT and CDR2 is YYREEE (reference sequence). The CDR3 spells CASALGLANQETQYF. CDR3 nucleotides: TGTGCCAGTGCACTGGGACTAGCGAACCAAGAGACCCAGTACTTC.

The rearrangement links TRBV19 to TRBJ1-5, with D hard to call. This CDR3 has 12 residues. V dropped 5 bases and J dropped 9 bases, with 11 bases sitting between them. CDR1 and CDR2 (germline): LNHDA, SQIVND (reference sequence). The CDR3 DNA follows: TGTGCCAGTAGTCCCAGGACTGGGCCCCAGCATTTT. Encoded protein: CASSPRTGPQHF.

A few counts support this clone. The rearrangement uses TRBV5-1 and TRBJ2-5, with 9 nucleotides matching TRBD2. This CDR3 is 16 amino acids long. J gave up 4 bases and V 4 bases, and 11 bases lay outside the gene matches. CDR1 is SGHRS and CDR2 is YFSETQ in the germline V gene. The CDR3 here is CASSLGQAGGSETQYF. The CDR3 DNA follows: TGCGCCAGCAGCCTGGGGCAAGCGGGAGGATCAGAGACCCAGTACTTC.

The gene calls are TRBV19 and TRBJ1-5; 8 bases are a match to TRBD1. The J segment lost 3 bases and the V segment lost 5 bases, leaving 9 bases of the junction unmatched. Germline lookup yields CDR1 LNHDA and CDR2 SQIVND (reference sequence). The CDR3 consists of 16 residues. The CDR3 spells CASSPGQGNFNQPQHF. CDR3 bases: TGTGCCAGTAGTCCCGGACAGGGAAACTTCAATCAGCCCCAGCATTTT. Supplemented by reference TRBV19 and TRBJ1-5, the full variable domain reads DGGITQSPKYLFRKEGQNVTLSCEQNLNHDAMYWYRQDPGQGLRLIYYSQIVNDFQKGDIAEGYSVSREKKESFPLTVTSAQKNPTAFYLCASSPGQGNFNQPQHFGDGTRLSIL.

The CDR3 DNA reads TGTGCCAGCAAAGATCGGGACACCACGTTCTGGAAACAGCCCCAGCATTTT. Translation gives CASKDRDTTFWKQPQHF. The chain couples TRBV28 to TRBJ1-5; a weak D match, TRBD1 (6 bases). The germline gives CDR1 MDHEN, CDR2 SYDVKM. The CDR3 sequence is 17 residues long. The germline V and J ends were trimmed by 7 bases and 7 bases, with 26 bases remaining between them. The full variable domain, in which reference TRBV28 and TRBJ1-5 provide the parts outside the CDR3, is DVKVTQSSRYLVKRTGEKVFLECVQDMDHENMFWYRQDPGLGLRLIYFSYDVKMKEKGDIPEGYSVSREKKERFSLILESASTNQTSMYLCASKDRDTTFWKQPQHFGDGTRLSIL.

This clone occurred a few times. The J gene is TRBJ2-7, the V gene TRBV13; D unresolved. The CDR3 consists of 11 residues. Germline CDR1 PRHDT, CDR2 FYEKMQ (reference sequence). Between the trimmed V and J ends, which lost 5 bases and 6 bases, there was a span of 8 bases. CDR3 residues: CASSAASEQYF. CDR3 bases: TGTGCCAGCAGCGCCGCTAGCGAGCAGTACTTC.

The chain recombines TRBV4-1 with TRBJ1-4; D possibly corresponds to TRBD1 (5 bases). The CDR3 consists of 15 residues. Germline loops: CDR1 MGHRA, CDR2 YSYEKL. The germline V and J ends were trimmed by 1 base and 5 bases, with 11 bases remaining between them. CDR3 DNA sequence: TGCGCCAGCAGCCAAGGTCCCGACAGAAATGAAAAACTGTTTTTT. This translates into CASSQGPDRNEKLFF.

The genes are TRBV28 and TRBJ1-1; no reliable D call. The CDR3 sequence is 12 residues long. V was trimmed by 1 base and J by 6 bases, leaving 6 bases between them. Germline CDR1 MDHEN, CDR2 SYDVKM. The CDR3 protein is CASSLSWSEAFF. Written as DNA, the CDR3 is TGTGCCAGCAGTTTATCTTGGTCTGAAGCTTTCTTT.

The genes are TRBV6-6 and TRBJ2-4; the D gene is possibly TRBD2 (5 bases). The V end lost 4 bases, the J end lost 6 bases, and 13 bases lay between the germline ends. CDR1 MNHNY and CDR2 SVGAGI come from the germline V gene (reference sequence). This CDR3 is built from 14 residues. The CDR3 here is CASSLRGEGNIQYF. The CDR3 DNA is TGTGCCAGCAGTTTACGGGGAGAAGGAAACATTCAGTACTTC.

This rearrangement joins TRBV27 to TRBJ2-7; 10 bases are shared with TRBD1. The CDR3 is made up of 15 amino acids. In germline, CDR1 is MNHEY, CDR2 SMNVEV (reference sequence). After removal of 6 bases from V and 5 bases from J, the junction contained 10 bases not matched to a gene. The CDR3 DNA reads TGTGCCAGCAGAGCCCTTCGACAGGGGGCCAACGAGCAGTACTTC. Translating gives CASRALRQGANEQYF.

The CDR3 reads CASSLSPGGSQHF. Written as DNA, the CDR3 is TGTGCCAGCAGTTTAAGTCCTGGGGGGTCCCAGCATTTT. V gene TRBV27 combines with J gene TRBJ1-5, with D possibly being TRBD1 (5 bases). The CDR3 is 13 residues long. V was pared by 2 bases and J by 11 bases, with 13 bases between. Germline lookup yields CDR1 MNHEY and CDR2 SMNVEV (reference sequence).